A selection of T cell receptor beta chains follows, all from one sample in a study of T-cell memory formation after mild COVID-19. TCRdb re-analysed the 5' RACE reads in MiXCR, keeping a single row per CDR3 protein. The sample has about 250,000 distinct CDR3 sequences; less than 20% are singletons. Specimen: PBMCs or a T cell subset sorted from them (not recorded which). These receptors all come from an adult woman who had mild COVID-19 (a few samples of this study predate the infection). Cell type and time point are not known. The CDR3 runs from the conserved cysteine through the conserved F or W. Fields, in order: V gene, D gene, J gene, clone size, CDR3 DNA, CDR3 protein. D genes are given only for firm matches. Some rows mark clone size as missing; the rest say once, few, many or name a class of expanded clone.

v_call: TRBV20-1
d_call: NA
j_call: TRBJ2-5
clone_size: NA
cdr3_nt: TGCAGTGCCCCACTTCGACCCCAAGAGACCCAGTACTTC
cdr3_aa: CSAPLRPQETQYF

v_call: TRBV5-1
d_call: TRBD1
j_call: TRBJ2-7
clone_size: many
cdr3_nt: TGCGCCAGCAGCTCCGGGACAGGGACCTACGAGCAGTACTTC
cdr3_aa: CASSSGTGTYEQYF

v_call: TRBV10-2
d_call: TRBD2
j_call: TRBJ2-3
clone_size: few
cdr3_nt: TGCGCCAGCAGTGAGAGAGGGCTTCTAGCGGGGGGGAACACAGATACGCAGTATTTT
cdr3_aa: CASSERGLLAGGNTDTQYF

v_call: TRBV21-1
d_call: NA
j_call: TRBJ1-1
clone_size: NA
cdr3_nt: TGTGCCAGCAGCAAAGGGTTGGGCGGTGAAGCTTTCTTT
cdr3_aa: CASSKGLGGEAFF

v_call: TRBV20-1
d_call: TRBD1
j_call: TRBJ1-2
clone_size: few
cdr3_nt: TGCAGTGCCCTTAGACCAGGCAGGGGGGTCTATGGCTACACCTTC
cdr3_aa: CSALRPGRGVYGYTF

v_call: TRBV11-3
d_call: TRBD2
j_call: TRBJ2-1
clone_size: NA
cdr3_nt: TGTGCCAGCAGCCACAACGGACTAGCGGGGATAAATGAGCAGTTCTTC
cdr3_aa: CASSHNGLAGINEQFF

v_call: TRBV7-2
d_call: NA
j_call: TRBJ1-2
clone_size: few
cdr3_nt: TGTGCCAGCAGCTTACCCCCAAACTATGGCTACACCTTC
cdr3_aa: CASSLPPNYGYTF

v_call: TRBV5-1
d_call: NA
j_call: TRBJ2-6
clone_size: NA
cdr3_nt: TGCGCCAGCAGCTTGACGCAATCTGGGGCCAACGTCCTGACTTTC
cdr3_aa: CASSLTQSGANVLTF

v_call: TRBV20-1
d_call: NA
j_call: TRBJ2-4
clone_size: few
cdr3_nt: TGCAGTGCGACCTCGGGGCCCAACCTTAAGGGGATTCAGTACTTC
cdr3_aa: CSATSGPNLKGIQYF

v_call: TRBV28
d_call: NA
j_call: TRBJ1-5
clone_size: NA
cdr3_nt: TGTGCCAGCAGTCGCGGTCAGCCCCAGCATTTT
cdr3_aa: CASSRGQPQHF

v_call: TRBV6-6
d_call: NA
j_call: TRBJ2-1
clone_size: few
cdr3_nt: TGTGCCAGCAGGTACGATGAGCAGTTCTTC
cdr3_aa: CASRYDEQFF

v_call: TRBV9
d_call: NA
j_call: TRBJ1-6
clone_size: few
cdr3_nt: TGTGCCAGCAGCCCCAGGGTAGGCGATAATTCACCCCTCCACTTT
cdr3_aa: CASSPRVGDNSPLHF

v_call: TRBV7-9
d_call: NA
j_call: TRBJ1-5
clone_size: NA
cdr3_nt: TGTGCCAGCAGCTCCCAAAGATCCGGGAATCAGCCCCAGCATTTT
cdr3_aa: CASSSQRSGNQPQHF

v_call: TRBV11-2
d_call: TRBD2
j_call: TRBJ2-3
clone_size: few
cdr3_nt: TGTGCCAGCAGCGAGGGACTACACACAGATACGCAGTATTTT
cdr3_aa: CASSEGLHTDTQYF

v_call: TRBV27
d_call: NA
j_call: TRBJ2-1
clone_size: many
cdr3_nt: TGTGCCAGCAGTATGCGAGTCCTCTCCTACAATGAGCAGTTCTTC
cdr3_aa: CASSMRVLSYNEQFF

v_call: TRBV6-6
d_call: TRBD1
j_call: TRBJ2-6
clone_size: few
cdr3_nt: TGTGCCAGCAGTGAACGGACAGGAGGGGCCAACGTCCTGACTTTC
cdr3_aa: CASSERTGGANVLTF

v_call: TRBV9
d_call: NA
j_call: TRBJ1-1
clone_size: NA
cdr3_nt: TGTGCCAGCAGCCCACGACAGGTATTAAACACTGAAGCTTTCTTT
cdr3_aa: CASSPRQVLNTEAFF

v_call: TRBV9
d_call: NA
j_call: TRBJ1-6
clone_size: NA
cdr3_nt: TGTGCCAGCAGCGTAGGCGGGAGGGATAATTCACCCCTCCACTTT
cdr3_aa: CASSVGGRDNSPLHF

v_call: TRBV7-2
d_call: NA
j_call: TRBJ1-4
clone_size: NA
cdr3_nt: TGTGCCAGCAGCAAAAGCGGCAGAAATGAAAAACTGTTTTTT
cdr3_aa: CASSKSGRNEKLFF

v_call: TRBV9
d_call: TRBD2
j_call: TRBJ2-7
clone_size: NA
cdr3_nt: TGTGCCAGCAGCGTAAGGGACTACTCCTACGAGCAGTACTTC
cdr3_aa: CASSVRDYSYEQYF